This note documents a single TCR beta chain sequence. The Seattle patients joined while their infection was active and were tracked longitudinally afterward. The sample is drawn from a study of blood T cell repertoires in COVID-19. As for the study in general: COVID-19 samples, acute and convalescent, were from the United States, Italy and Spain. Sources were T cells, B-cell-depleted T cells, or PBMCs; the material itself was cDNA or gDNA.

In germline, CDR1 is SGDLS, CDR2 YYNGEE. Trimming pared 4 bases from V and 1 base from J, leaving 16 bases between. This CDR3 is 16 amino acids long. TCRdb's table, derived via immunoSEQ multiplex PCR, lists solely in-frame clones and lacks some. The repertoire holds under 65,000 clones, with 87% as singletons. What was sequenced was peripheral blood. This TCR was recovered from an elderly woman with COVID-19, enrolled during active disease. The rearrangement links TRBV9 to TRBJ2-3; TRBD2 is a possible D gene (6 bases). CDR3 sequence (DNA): TGTGCCAGCAGCCCAAGACTAGGCCTCGGCACAGATACGCAGTATTTT. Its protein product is CASSPRLGLGTDTQYF.